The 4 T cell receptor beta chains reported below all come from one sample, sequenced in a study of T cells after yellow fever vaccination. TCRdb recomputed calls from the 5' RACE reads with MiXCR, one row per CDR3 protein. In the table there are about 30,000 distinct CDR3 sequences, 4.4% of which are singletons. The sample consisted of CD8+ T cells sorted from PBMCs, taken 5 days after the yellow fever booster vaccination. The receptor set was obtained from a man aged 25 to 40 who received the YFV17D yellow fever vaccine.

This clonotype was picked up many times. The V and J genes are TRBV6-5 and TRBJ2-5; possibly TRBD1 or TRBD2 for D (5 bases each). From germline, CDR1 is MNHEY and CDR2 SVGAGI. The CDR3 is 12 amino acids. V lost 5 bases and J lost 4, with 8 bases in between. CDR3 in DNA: TGTGCCAGCAGTCAGGGACCAGAGACCCAGTACTTC. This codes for CASSQGPETQYF.

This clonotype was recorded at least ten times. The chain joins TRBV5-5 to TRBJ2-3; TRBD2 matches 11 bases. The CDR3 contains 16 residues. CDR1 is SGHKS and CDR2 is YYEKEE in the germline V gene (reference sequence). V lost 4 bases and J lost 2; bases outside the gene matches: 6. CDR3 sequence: CASSPRLAGYTDTQYF. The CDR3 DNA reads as TGTGCCAGCAGCCCCCGACTAGCGGGATACACAGATACGCAGTATTTT.

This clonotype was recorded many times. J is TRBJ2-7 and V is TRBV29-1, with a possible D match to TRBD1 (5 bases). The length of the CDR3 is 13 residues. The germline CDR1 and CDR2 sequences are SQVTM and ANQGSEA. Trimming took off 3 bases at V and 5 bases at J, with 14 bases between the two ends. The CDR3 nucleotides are TGCAGCGTTGAGAGCGAATCAGGGCACGAGCAGTACTTC. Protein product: CSVESESGHEQYF.

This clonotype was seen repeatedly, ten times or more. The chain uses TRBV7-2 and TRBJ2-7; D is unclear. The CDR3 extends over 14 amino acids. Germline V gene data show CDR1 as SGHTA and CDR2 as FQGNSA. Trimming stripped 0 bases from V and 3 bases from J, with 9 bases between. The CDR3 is CASSLAAAYYEQYF. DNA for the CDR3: TGTGCCAGCAGCTTAGCTGCAGCCTACTACGAGCAGTACTTC.